The clone carrying this T cell receptor (beta chain) was detected only a few times. Its target is unknown. J gave up 5 bases and V 5 bases, and 7 bases lay outside the gene matches. The CDR3 consists of 15 residues. Germline loops: CDR1 MDHEN, CDR2 SYDVKM. The data are from a study of cytomegalovirus exposure and HLA in healthy donors. Primers for the PCR totalled 60 Vbeta and 13 Jbeta. The method was immunoSEQ multiplex PCR; TCRdb's version includes in-frame clones alone and lacks a portion of them. This sample yields about 150,000 clones, of which over 75% are seen a single time; 1% belongs to the top ten. Findings of the study overall: Indistinguishability led to the exclusion of some V segments, TRBV6-2 and TRBV6-3 included.

The source material was PBMCs. The rearrangement joins TRBV28 to TRBJ2-5, with 11 bases matching TRBD1. This sequence originates from a woman aged 45-59 years in good health and CMV-seropositive. This chain's CDR3 is CASSTAGTGGETQYF. In nucleotides, the CDR3 is TGTGCCAGCAGTACGGCCGGGACAGGGGGGGAGACCCAGTACTTC.